This T cell receptor beta chain stems from a study of T cell responses to AZD1222 COVID-19 vaccine (TCRdb year 2021). General notes on the study: AZD1222 recipients with second doses at about 4 weeks or about 12 weeks were pooled, because spike-specific TCR depth and breadth did not differ between schedules. TCR sequencing was performed for about 250 trial participants, of whom roughly 200 were given two doses of AZD1222 and 26 were given two doses of MenACWY control vaccine. Trial participants were enrolled by age into 18-55, 56-69 and 70-plus year subgroups, with approximately 160, 26 and 62 TCR-sequenced participants respectively.

Per the publication, the time point label means: baseline before first vaccination. Vaccinee samples were obtained from the UK trials COV001 and COV002, which included a single-blind randomized controlled phase 2/3 trial of AZD1222 (ChAdOx1 nCoV-19) in healthy adults. For TCRbeta chain sequencing, PBMC samples were collected from trial participants at day 0 and at day 28 after the second dose. The CDR3 regions of human TCRbeta chains were analyzed by immunosequencing. Per the source publication's procedure: TCRs in the repertoires were compared against a reference library of SARS-CoV-2-specific TCRs that had been generated with the MIRA antigen-specificity platform. Breadth was defined as the fraction of unique TCRs that were SARS-CoV-2-associated, and depth was defined as the fraction of total T cells that were SARS-CoV-2-associated. Using the MIRA data, every spike-specific TCR was mapped to the spike region that the TCR reacted to and assigned to either a CD4 or a CD8 class. Log10-transformed breadth and depth values were compared by one-way ANOVA with Sidak's multiple comparisons tests. TCRdb provides this immuneACCESS table in a form limited to in-frame rearrangements. Some clones are lacking; in checked studies, under half of them reflect an unresolved V gene, and why the rest are absent is not known. Clonal size and the V and J genes are those of that table, whereas D and trimming came from the DNA. Across this sample there are about 72,000 clones, with 80% to 90% seen only once. The top ten clones comprise approximately 25% of the sample.

On this clone: No cognate antigen has been identified for it. Base qualities were left out, and no much larger clone turns up one base away.

Study-wide conclusions, independent of this receptor: After two AZD1222 doses, spike-specific TCR breadth and depth were significantly higher than at day 0 and than in MenACWY recipients. The vaccine-associated CD4 TCRs covered the entire spike protein, and the dominant responses fell in regions 160-218 and 743-854. No day 14 peak-response samples were available, so repertoires were characterized only after the peak T cell response. Participants were mostly white British, with more females than males. The authors suggested clonal diversity may have been underestimated. Epitopes outside the regions mutated in the B.1.351 and B.1.1.7 variants were reportedly recognized by nearly half of the unique spike-specific TCRs. Conclusions about previously exposed vaccinees are limited because only a handful of AZD1222 recipients were SARS-CoV-2 seropositive at baseline. In the small 56-69-year group, the increase in depth fell short of significance, most likely because of low power.

The CDR3 runs 15 residues from the cysteine to the phenylalanine. Only the CDR3 DNA is retained, 45 bases long and in frame from the first base. V and J are truncated by 1 base and 6 bases respectively, leaving an intervening sequence of 14 bases. The germline V gene encodes CDR1 SNHLY and CDR2 FYNNEI. The receptor chain draws on TRBV2 and TRBJ2-3; TRBD2 could be the D gene, as 7 bases match. Here the sequenced sample was peripheral blood, taken on day 0 of AZD1222 vaccination. This TCR came from an adult in good health. CDR3 region: CASSEVGGALDTQYF. In nucleotides, the sequence is TGTGCCAGCAGTGAAGTTGGGGGGGCCTTGGATACGCAGTATTTT. The entire variable domain, with the stretches around the CDR3 drawn from the reference TRBV2 and TRBJ2-3 proteins, is EPEVTQTPSHQVTQMGQEVILRCVPISNHLYFYWYRQILGQKVEFLVSFYNNEISEKSEIFDDQFSVERPDGSNFTLKIRSTKLEDSAMYFCASSEVGGALDTQYFGPGTRLTVL.